Listed below are T cell receptor beta chains from one sample, sequenced in a study of OX40 agonist ivuxolimab in advanced cancers. Clones were sequenced by immunoSEQ multiplex PCR, and TCRdb holds only the in-frame ones, with some missing. The data hold 60,000 to 75,000 clones, with 88% observed a single time. Sample: CD4+ or CD8+ T cells sorted from blood, taken in a trial of the OX40 agonist ivuxolimab. Receptors originate from an adult with an advanced solid tumor such as melanoma, head and neck, liver or kidney cancer. CDR3s include the opening cysteine and the closing phenylalanine or tryptophan.

14	TRBV7-2	TRBJ1-4	CASSFGGTNEKLFF
15	TRBV6-1	TRBJ2-7	CASSERADRSYEQYF
15	TRBV7-8	TRBJ2-1	CASSLAYVRANEQFF
15	TRBV2	TRBJ2-3	CASSGLGLNSDTQYF
11	TRBV20-1	TRBJ2-5	CSARLQETQYF
14	TRBV5-1	TRBJ2-3	CASSPGQTTDTQYF
13	TRBV7-3	TRBJ1-1	CASSQQENTEAFF
16	TRBV2	TRBJ1-2	CASSEAWTYLFNGYTF
14	TRBV27	TRBJ1-3	CASSAQGMGNTIYF
14	TRBV6-5	TRBJ1-1	CASLGQGGNTEAFF
17	TRBV28	TRBJ2-7	CASSFGLAGGFSYEQYF
13	TRBV5-3	TRBJ2-1	CARSGGPYNEQFF
14	TRBV18	TRBJ1-1	CASSPLQEGAEAFF
15	TRBV7-2	TRBJ2-5	CASSPRGGTWETQYF
15	TRBV19	TRBJ1-5	CASRYDRSSNQPQHF
13	TRBV5-1	TRBJ1-1	CASSGPGYTEAFF
12	TRBV29-1	TRBJ1-2	CSASQGRYGYTF
14	TRBV18	TRBJ2-7	CASSPGQVPYEQYF
14	TRBV5-8	TRBJ1-4	CASSFDSNNEKLFF
16	TRBV5-4	-	CASSTQGGTGGREQYF
16	TRBV7-8	TRBJ2-7	CASSSSTKTYSYEQYF
15	TRBV11-1	TRBJ2-7	CASSPRFGTAYEQYF
14	TRBV7-8	TRBJ1-2	CASSTRRDNYGYTF
14	TRBV11-2	TRBJ2-5	CASSLDRGSETQYF
15	TRBV7-2	TRBJ2-2	CASSLGDRAGGELFF
13	TRBV6-1	TRBJ2-3	CASSVYRTDTQYF
14	TRBV2	TRBJ2-5	CASLSERLQETQYF
15	TRBV29-1	TRBJ2-3	CSARGASGGADTQYF
17	TRBV28	TRBJ1-2	CASSLRWVRGLNYGYTF
13	TRBV7-9	TRBJ1-1	CASSLDSGPEAFF
16	TRBV19	TRBJ2-7	CASSIAFGDRGHEQYF
18	TRBV5-3	TRBJ1-6	CARSTRDSVRSYNSPLHF
15	TRBV7-3	TRBJ2-1	CASSAQGISGDEQFF
16	TRBV7-8	TRBJ1-1	CASSLISGYMNTEAFF
15	TRBV7-9	TRBJ1-2	CASSLSGMGTSGYTF
14	TRBV5-1	TRBJ2-5	CASSLSSPQETQYF
15	TRBV7-9	TRBJ1-1	CASSLHRAPRLVAFF
13	TRBV6-6	TRBJ2-1	CASSYTVGNEQFF
13	TRBV18	TRBJ1-2	CASSPGQTISETF
14	TRBV6-7	TRBJ1-4	CASSWDRGGEKLFF
14	TRBV7-8	TRBJ2-5	CASSLDSGQETQYF
14	TRBV11-2	TRBJ1-1	CASSPGAMNTEAFF
11	TRBV2	TRBJ2-3	CASSDGDTQYF
13	TRBV7-9	TRBJ1-1	CASTGTTNTEAFF
14	TRBV11-2	TRBJ2-7	CASSVGAPSDEQYF
15	TRBV19	TRBJ2-5	CASSISRGSQETQYF
12	TRBV27	TRBJ1-2	CASSPQGTGYTF
12	TRBV6-1	TRBJ1-5	CASVSSNQPQHF
16	TRBV19	TRBJ2-1	CASSPGTRIVYNEQFF
17	TRBV28	TRBJ2-5	CASSPFRGQGMGETQYF
15	TRBV5-1	TRBJ2-2	CASSQQGANTGELFF
19	TRBV7-2	TRBJ2-7	CASSLKTSGGVFNGYEQYF